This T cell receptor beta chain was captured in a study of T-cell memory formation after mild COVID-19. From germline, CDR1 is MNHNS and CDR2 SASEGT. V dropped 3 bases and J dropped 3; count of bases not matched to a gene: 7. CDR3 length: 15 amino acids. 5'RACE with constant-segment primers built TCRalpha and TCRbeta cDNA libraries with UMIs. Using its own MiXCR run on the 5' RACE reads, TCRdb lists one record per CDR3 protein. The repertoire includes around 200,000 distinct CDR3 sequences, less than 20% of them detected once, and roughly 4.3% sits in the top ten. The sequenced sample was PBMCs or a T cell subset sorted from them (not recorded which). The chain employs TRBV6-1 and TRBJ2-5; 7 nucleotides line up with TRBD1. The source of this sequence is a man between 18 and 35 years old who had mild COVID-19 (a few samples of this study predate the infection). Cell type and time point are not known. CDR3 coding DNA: TGTGCCAGCAGTGATTGGGGACAGAACAAAGAGACCCAGTACTTC. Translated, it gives CASSDWGQNKETQYF.